This T cell receptor beta chain was obtained from a study of blood T cell repertoires in COVID-19. Study overall: Researchers got acute and convalescent COVID-19 samples from the United States, Italy and Spain. Sources were T cells, B-cell-depleted T cells, or PBMCs; the material itself was cDNA or gDNA.

Germline lookup yields CDR1 LGHDT and CDR2 YNNKEL (reference sequence). V shed 5 bases and J shed 1 base, with 12 bases lying between them. This CDR3 is built from 16 residues. This clone was seen a single time. Original processing methods: The authors estimated nucleated cell counts from reference gene primer amplification. TCRdb keeps only in-frame clones here, not all; method: immunoSEQ multiplex PCR. V, J and clone size are those of that table, while D and trimming were read from the DNA. In the table there are hundreds of thousands of clones, about 82% of which are singletons. This receptor was obtained from an elderly woman with acute or convalescent COVID-19. This sequence joins TRBV3-1 (or the pseudogene TRBV3-2) and TRBJ2-6; D not certain. Sequences were obtained from peripheral blood. CDR3: CASSAAPGSGANVLTF. CDR3 nucleotide sequence: TGTGCCAGCAGCGCCGCCCCCGGGTCTGGGGCCAACGTCCTGACTTTC.